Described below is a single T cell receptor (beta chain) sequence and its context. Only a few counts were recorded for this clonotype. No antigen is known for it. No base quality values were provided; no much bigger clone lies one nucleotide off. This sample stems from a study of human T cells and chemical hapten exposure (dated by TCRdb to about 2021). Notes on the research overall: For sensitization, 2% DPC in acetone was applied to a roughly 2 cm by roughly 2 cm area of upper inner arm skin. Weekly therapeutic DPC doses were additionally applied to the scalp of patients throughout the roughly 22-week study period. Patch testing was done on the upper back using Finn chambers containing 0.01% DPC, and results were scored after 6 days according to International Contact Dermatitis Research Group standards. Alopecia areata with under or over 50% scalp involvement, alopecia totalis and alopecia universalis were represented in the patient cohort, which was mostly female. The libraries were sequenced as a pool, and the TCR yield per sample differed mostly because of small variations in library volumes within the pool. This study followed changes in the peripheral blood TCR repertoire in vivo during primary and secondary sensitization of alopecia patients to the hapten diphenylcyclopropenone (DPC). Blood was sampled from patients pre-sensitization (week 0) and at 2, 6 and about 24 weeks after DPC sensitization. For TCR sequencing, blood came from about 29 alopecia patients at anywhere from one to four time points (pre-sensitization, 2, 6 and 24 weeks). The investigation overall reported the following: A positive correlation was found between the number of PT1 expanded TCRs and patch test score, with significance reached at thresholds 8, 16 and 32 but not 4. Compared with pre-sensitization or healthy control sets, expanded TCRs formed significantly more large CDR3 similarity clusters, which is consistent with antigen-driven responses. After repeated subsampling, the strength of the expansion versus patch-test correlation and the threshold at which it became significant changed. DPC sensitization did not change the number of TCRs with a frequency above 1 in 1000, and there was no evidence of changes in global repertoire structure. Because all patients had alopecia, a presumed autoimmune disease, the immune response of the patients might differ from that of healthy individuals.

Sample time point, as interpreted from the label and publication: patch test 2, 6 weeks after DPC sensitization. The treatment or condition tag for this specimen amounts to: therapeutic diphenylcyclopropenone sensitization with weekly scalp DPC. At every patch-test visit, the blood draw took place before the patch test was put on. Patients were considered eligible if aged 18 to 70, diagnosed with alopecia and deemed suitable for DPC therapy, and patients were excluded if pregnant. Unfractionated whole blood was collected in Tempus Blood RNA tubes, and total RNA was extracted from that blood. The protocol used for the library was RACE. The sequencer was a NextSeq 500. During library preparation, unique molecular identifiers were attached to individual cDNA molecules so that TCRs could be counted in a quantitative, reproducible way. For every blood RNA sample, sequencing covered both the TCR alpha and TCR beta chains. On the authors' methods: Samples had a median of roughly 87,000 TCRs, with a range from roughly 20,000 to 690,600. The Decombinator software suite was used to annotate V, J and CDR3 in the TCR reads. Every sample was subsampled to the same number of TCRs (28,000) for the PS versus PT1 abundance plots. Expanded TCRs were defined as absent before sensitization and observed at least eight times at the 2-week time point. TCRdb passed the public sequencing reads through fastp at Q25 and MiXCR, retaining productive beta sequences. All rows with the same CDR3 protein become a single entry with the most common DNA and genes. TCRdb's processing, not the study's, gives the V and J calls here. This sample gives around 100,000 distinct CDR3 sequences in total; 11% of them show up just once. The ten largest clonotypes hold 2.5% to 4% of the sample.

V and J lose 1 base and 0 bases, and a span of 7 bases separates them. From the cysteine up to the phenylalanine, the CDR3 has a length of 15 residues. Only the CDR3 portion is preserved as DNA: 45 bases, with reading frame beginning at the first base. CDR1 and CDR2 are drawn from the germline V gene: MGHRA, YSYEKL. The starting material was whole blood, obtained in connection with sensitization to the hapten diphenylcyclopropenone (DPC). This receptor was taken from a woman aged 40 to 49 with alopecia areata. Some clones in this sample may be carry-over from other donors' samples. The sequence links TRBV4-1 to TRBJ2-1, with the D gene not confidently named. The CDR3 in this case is CASSQAPSSYNEQFF. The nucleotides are TGCGCCAGCAGCCAAGCTCCGAGCTCCTACAATGAGCAGTTCTTC.